This TCR beta chain was recorded in a study of blood T cell repertoires in COVID-19. On the study more broadly: Acute and convalescent COVID-19 specimens originated in the United States, Italy and Spain. Sample material is recorded as cDNA or gDNA derived from T cells, B-cell-depleted T cells, or PBMCs.

Germline CDR1 is SGHTA and CDR2 is FQGNSA. CDR3 length equals 15 residues. V lost 3 bases and J lost 6, with 18 bases in between. The table lists this clone with a count of one. Methods used by the authors: Amplifying reference gene primers gave estimates of nucleated cell counts. Generated by immunoSEQ multiplex PCR, the TCRdb table keeps only in-frame clones and is missing some. V and J calls and clone size are as listed in that table; D and trimming were resolved from the DNA. Of roughly 36,000 clones listed, approximately 87% were seen once; the top ten hold about 9.5%. The chain couples TRBV7-2 to TRBJ2-7; no clear D. Sequencing was carried out using peripheral blood. This sequence was found in an elderly man with active COVID-19. The CDR3: CASSFVRTQTTEQYF. CDR3 in DNA: TGTGCCAGCAGCTTCGTCAGAACCCAAACTACCGAGCAGTACTTC. The whole variable domain, remainder taken from reference TRBV7-2 and TRBJ2-7, is GAGVSQSPSNKVTEKGKDVELRCDPISGHTALYWYRQSLGQGLEFLIYFQGNSAPDKSGLPSDRFSAERTGGSVSTLTIQRTQQEDSAVYLCASSFVRTQTTEQYFGPGTRLTVT.